Listed below are T cell receptor beta chains from one sample, sequenced in a study of shared clonotypes between healthy human individuals. TCRdb's table, derived via immunoSEQ multiplex PCR, lists solely in-frame clones and lacks some. The top ten clones hold roughly 0.13% of a sample with some 2,400,000 clones, under 97% of them seen once. The sample taken for sequencing was naive CD4+ T cells sorted from blood. Source of these receptors: a young man in good health. The CDR3 runs from the conserved cysteine through the conserved F or W. D genes are given only for firm matches. Clone size is given for some rows only: seen once, a few or many times, or a class if the clone is expanded.

>13|TRBJ1-1|-|-|TRBV7-7
CASSQQENTEAFF
TGTGCTAGCAGCCAACAAGAGAACACTGAAGCTTTCTTT
>17|TRBJ1-1|-|-|TRBV30
CAWGLAFGPGENTEAFF
TGTGCCTGGGGCCTAGCGTTCGGTCCGGGGGAGAACACTGAAGCTTTCTTT
>14|TRBJ1-3|-|-|TRBV5-1
CASSTKGVGNTIYF
TGCGCCAGCAGCACCAAGGGGGTTGGAAACACCATATATTTT
>12|TRBJ1-4|-|once|TRBV11-2
CASSRLMSKLFF
TGTGCCAGCAGCCGACTTATGTCAAAACTGTTTTTT
>17|TRBJ2-2|-|-|TRBV18
CASSPLGPTANTGELFF
TGTGCCAGCTCACCCCTGGGACCGACTGCGAACACCGGGGAGCTGTTTTTT
>13|TRBJ1-2|-|once|TRBV18
CASSPNEGYGYTF
TGTGCCAGCTCACCGAATGAGGGCTATGGCTACACCTTC
>12|TRBJ2-1|-|-|TRBV11-2
CASSLEGNEQFF
TGTGCCAGCAGCTTGGAGGGTAATGAGCAGTTCTTC
>15|TRBJ2-3|TRBD2|-|TRBV6-5
CASKNHGGNTDTQYF
TGTGCCAGCAAAAACCACGGGGGGAACACAGATACGCAGTATTTT
>17|TRBJ2-1|TRBD2|-|TRBV4-1
CASSQTSGRSSYNEQFF
TGCGCCAGCAGCCAAACGAGCGGGAGGAGTTCCTACAATGAGCAGTTCTTC
>18|TRBJ2-3|-|-|TRBV5-1
CASSLGFTGPSSTDTQYF
TGCGCCAGCAGCTTGGGGTTTACGGGCCCTTCTAGCACAGATACGCAGTATTTT
>12|TRBJ2-7|TRBD1|-|TRBV29-1
CSGGTGPYEQYF
TGCAGCGGGGGGACAGGACCCTACGAGCAGTACTTC
>14|TRBJ2-2|-|-|TRBV25-1
CASSQTPNTGELFF
TGTGCCAGCAGTCAAACTCCGAACACCGGGGAGCTGTTTTTT
>15|TRBJ1-2|TRBD1|-|TRBV6-5
CASSSTGAINYGYTF
TGTGCCAGCAGTAGTACAGGGGCCATAAACTATGGCTACACCTTC
>15|TRBJ2-5|TRBD2|-|TRBV5-1
CASSSQGAGGETQYF
TGCGCCAGCAGCTCTCAAGGAGCGGGGGGTGAGACCCAGTACTTC
>16|TRBJ1-4|-|-|TRBV15
CATSRDRGAANEKLFF
TGTGCCACCAGCAGAGATAGGGGCGCTGCTAATGAAAAACTGTTTTTT
>20|TRBJ2-1|TRBD2|-|TRBV15
CATSRDGGGLAGGPVNEQFF
TGTGCCACCAGCAGAGATGGTGGTGGACTAGCGGGAGGGCCGGTAAATGAGCAGTTCTTC
>16|TRBJ1-4|-|-|TRBV11-2
CASSLDPAVGNEKLFF
TGTGCCAGCAGCTTAGATCCGGCAGTAGGGAATGAAAAACTGTTTTTT
>15|TRBJ1-6|TRBD1|-|TRBV7-9
CASSLAWTGPSPLHF
TGTGCCAGCAGCTTAGCCTGGACAGGGCCTTCACCCCTCCACTTT
>18|TRBJ1-2|-|-|TRBV27
CASSLSRTWGGANYGYTF
TGTGCCAGCAGTTTATCACGGACTTGGGGGGGAGCTAACTATGGCTACACCTTC
>15|TRBJ1-5|TRBD1|-|TRBV10-3
CAIRGGQGNNQPQHF
TGTGCCATCAGGGGGGGACAGGGGAACAATCAGCCCCAGCATTTT
>14|TRBJ2-1|TRBD2|-|TRBV11-2
CASRLAGAGNEQFF
TGTGCCAGCAGGCTAGCTGGAGCGGGGAATGAGCAGTTCTTC
>15|TRBJ1-1|-|-|TRBV11-3
CASSLVSPTNTEAFF
TGTGCCAGCAGCTTAGTTAGCCCAACCAACACTGAAGCTTTCTTT
>17|TRBJ2-5|TRBD2|-|TRBV5-6
CASSFIVGLAGGETQYF
TGTGCCAGCAGCTTCATCGTGGGACTAGCGGGAGGCGAGACCCAGTACTTC
>15|TRBJ2-7|-|-|TRBV2
CASSLLTQGGDEQYF
TGTGCCAGCAGTCTCCTAACCCAGGGGGGCGACGAGCAGTACTTC
>15|TRBJ1-6|TRBD1|few|TRBV6-1
CASSEVDRWNSPLHF
TGTGCCAGCAGTGAAGTGGACAGGTGGAATTCACCCCTCCACTTT
>12|TRBJ1-1|-|-|TRBV19
CASSIRGDMAFF
TGTGCCAGTAGTATCCGGGGAGATATGGCTTTCTTT
>13|TRBJ2-2|TRBD2|-|TRBV7-9
CAYTPGGTGELFF
TGTGCCTACACACCCGGGGGGACCGGGGAGCTGTTTTTT
>15|TRBJ2-7|-|once|TRBV6-1
CASSEGGARDHEQYF
TGTGCCAGCAGTGAAGGAGGGGCCAGGGACCACGAGCAGTACTTC
>11|TRBJ2-1|-|-|TRBV20-1
CSLTNNNEQFF
TGCAGCCTGACGAATAACAATGAGCAGTTCTTC
>15|TRBJ1-6|-|-|TRBV19
CASGRGSWDNSPLHF
TGTGCCAGTGGAAGAGGGAGCTGGGATAATTCACCCCTCCACTTT
>15|TRBJ2-7|-|-|TRBV15
CATSRGSAGPHEQYF
TGTGCCACCAGCAGAGGTTCCGCAGGGCCCCACGAGCAGTACTTC
>13|TRBJ1-5|-|-|TRBV28
CASTPGPNQPQHF
TGTGCCAGCACTCCCGGACCGAATCAGCCCCAGCATTTT
>15|TRBJ1-4|-|-|TRBV21-1
CASSNNRKGEEKLFF
TGTGCCAGCAGCAATAATCGAAAGGGAGAGGAAAAACTGTTTTTT
>14|TRBJ2-7|-|once|TRBV5-1
CASSFPGERSEQYF
TGCGCCAGCAGCTTTCCCGGAGAGCGCTCCGAGCAGTACTTC
>13|TRBJ2-7|-|-|TRBV2
CASSVTDFTEQYF
TGTGCCAGCAGTGTGACAGACTTTACTGAGCAGTACTTC
>15|TRBJ1-3|TRBD1|-|TRBV18
CASSRDRSSGNTIYF
TGTGCCAGCTCAAGGGACAGGAGCTCTGGAAACACCATATATTTT
>15|TRBJ2-7|TRBD1|once|TRBV30
CAWIDREENLYEQYF
TGTGCCTGGATCGACAGGGAAGAAAATCTCTACGAGCAGTACTTC
>16|TRBJ2-3|TRBD2|-|TRBV7-9
CASSLRTSGLTDTQYF
TGTGCCAGCAGCTTACGGACTAGCGGACTCACAGATACGCAGTATTTT
>15|TRBJ1-1|-|-|TRBV5-1
CASSLEDRMNTEAFF
TGCGCCAGCAGCTTGGAAGACAGAATGAACACTGAAGCTTTCTTT
>17|TRBJ2-7|-|-|TRBV7-2
CASSLGFWMISSYEQYF
TGTGCCAGCAGCTTAGGTTTTTGGATGATAAGCTCCTACGAGCAGTACTTC
>15|TRBJ2-2|TRBD2|once|TRBV5-1
CASSGSGTITGELFF
TGCGCCAGCAGCGGATCCGGGACTATAACCGGGGAGCTGTTTTTT
>11|TRBJ1-5|-|few|TRBV6-6
CASNRDQPQHF
TGTGCCAGCAATCGAGATCAGCCCCAGCATTTT
>13|TRBJ1-1|TRBD1|-|TRBV5-1
CASSGGQGTGAFF
TGCGCCAGCAGCGGGGGACAGGGAACGGGAGCTTTCTTT
>15|TRBJ2-7|-|-|TRBV5-4
CASSLAGVGSYEQYF
TGTGCCAGCAGCTTGGCGGGGGTGGGCTCCTACGAGCAGTACTTC
>8|TRBJ2-7|TRBD1|-|TRBV30
CAMNRGYF
TGTGCTATGAACAGGGGGTACTTC
>16|TRBJ2-1|TRBD1|-|TRBV10-3
CAISDQGQGSYNEQFF
TGTGCCATCAGTGACCAGGGACAGGGGTCCTACAATGAGCAGTTCTTC
>10|TRBJ2-5|-|-|TRBV30
CAWGGETQYF
TGTGCCTGGGGTGGAGAGACCCAGTACTTC
>11|TRBJ2-7|-|-|TRBV2
CASKGFAEQYF
TGTGCCAGCAAGGGGTTCGCCGAGCAGTACTTC
>14|TRBJ1-3|-|few|TRBV9
CASSTREVGNTIYF
TGTGCCAGCAGCACCCGCGAGGTGGGAAACACCATATATTTT
>13|TRBJ2-1|-|-|TRBV4-1
CASSQDSPRGQFF
TGCGCCAGCAGCCAAGATAGCCCTCGGGGGCAGTTCTTC
>15|TRBJ1-4|-|-|TRBV2
CASSALRPPNEKLFF
TGTGCCAGCAGTGCCCTCCGGCCCCCTAATGAAAAACTGTTTTTT
>15|TRBJ2-1|-|-|TRBV11-3
CASSLDGSSYNEQFF
TGTGCCAGCAGCTTAGACGGAAGCTCCTACAATGAGCAGTTCTTC